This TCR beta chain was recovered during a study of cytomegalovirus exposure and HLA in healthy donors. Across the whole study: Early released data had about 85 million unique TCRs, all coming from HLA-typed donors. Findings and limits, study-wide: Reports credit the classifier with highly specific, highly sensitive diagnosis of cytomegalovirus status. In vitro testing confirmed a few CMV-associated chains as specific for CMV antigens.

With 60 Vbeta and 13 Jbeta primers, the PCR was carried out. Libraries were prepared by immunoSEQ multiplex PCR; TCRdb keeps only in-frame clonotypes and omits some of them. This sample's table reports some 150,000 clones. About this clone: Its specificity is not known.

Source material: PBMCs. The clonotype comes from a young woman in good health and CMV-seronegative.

CDR3 in amino acids: CASSFRGTYDEQYF. The CDR3 region has the DNA TGTGCCAGCAGTTTCAGGGGGACCTACGACGAGCAGTACTTC. This chain links TRBV6-1 with TRBJ2-7; the match to TRBD1 covers 7 bases. CDR1 is MNHNS and CDR2 is SASEGT in the germline V gene. This CDR3 comprises 14 residues. Trimming at V came to 5 bases and at J to 5 bases, leaving 9 bases not matched to a gene.